The clone carrying this T cell receptor (beta chain) has just a few counts. Antigen unknown. The sample belongs to a study of CD8+ T cells in alopecia areata. Points from the study as a whole: Tofacitinib produced a significant decrease in scalp clonality and in expanded CD8+ clones among the top 100. Higher clonality and more expanded CD8+ clones appeared in lesional than normal scalp.

The CDR3 is 14 amino acids. The germline V gene encodes CDR1 SGHDN and CDR2 FVKESK. V shed 4 bases and J shed 8 bases, with 17 bases lying between them. The treatment here: oral pan-JAK inhibitor, 5-10 mg twice daily. As the sequencing template, cDNA was produced by extracting RNA and reverse transcribing it. The method was immunoSEQ multiplex PCR; TCRdb's version includes in-frame clones alone and lacks a portion of them. The sample lists under 150,000 clones, roughly four fifths occurring once. This material consisted of CD8+ T cells sorted from blood, taken at week 4, from a patient treated with tofacitinib. This chain uses TRBV14 with TRBJ1-2; D is ambiguous. The TCR was taken from a human donor with alopecia areata. CDR3 region: CASSPGSLAFGYTF. As DNA, the CDR3 is TGTGCCAGCAGCCCGGGGAGCCTCGCTTTCGGCTACACCTTC.